This T cell receptor (beta chain) comes out of a study of blood T cell repertoires in COVID-19. Study-wide background: Acute-phase and convalescent COVID-19 samples originated in the United States, Italy and Spain. Sources were T cells, B-cell-depleted T cells, or PBMCs; the material itself was cDNA or gDNA.

V was cut by 1 base and J by 7 bases, with 8 bases left in between. The CDR3 loop spans 13 amino acids. How the authors handled the data: Amplifying reference gene primers gave estimates of nucleated cell counts. Clones were sequenced by immunoSEQ multiplex PCR, and TCRdb holds only the in-frame ones, with some missing. That table is the source of V, J and clone size, and D and trimming were worked out from the DNA. The table records about 140,000 clones, about four fifths of them present only once. The chain joins TRBV12-3 or TRBV12-4 to TRBJ2-1, with a tentative D call TRBD1 (6 bases). The receptor was derived from a woman aged 80 or over in a cohort sampled during active or convalescent COVID-19. The source material was peripheral blood. The CDR3 sequence: CASSLVTGNEQFF. The CDR3 DNA reads as TGTGCCAGCAGTTTAGTAACAGGGAATGAGCAGTTCTTC.